The rows below give T cell receptor beta chains drawn from one sample of a study of Ad26.COV2.S vaccination and SARS-CoV-2 variants. The protocol was immunoSEQ multiplex PCR, while the TCRdb copy is restricted to in-frame clones and leaves out a portion. This sample has more than 300,000 clones; about 82% occur once, and the top ten carry 2% to 2.5%. Source: peripheral blood, taken in a trial of Ad26.COV2.S vaccine versus placebo. The receptor set was obtained from a person between 18 and 60 years old who received the Ad26.COV2.S COVID-19 vaccine or a placebo. Each CDR3 is given with its conserved first and last residue. The D gene is left open where the match is weak. Size is omitted from some rows. Given values are once, few, many or a class for expanded clones.

V	length	J	size	D	DNA	CDR3
TRBV28	10	TRBJ2-1	.	.	TGTGCCAGCAGTTTACATGAGCAGTTCTTC	CASSLHEQFF
TRBV3-1/TRBV3-2	15	TRBJ2-1	.	.	TGTGCCAGCAGCGTTACAAAAAAAATCCAAAATGAGCAGTTCTTC	CASSVTKKIQNEQFF
TRBV21-1	18	TRBJ1-5	.	.	TGTGCCAGCAGCAACCGGACAGGTAGATGGGAGCGGGATCAGCCCCAGCATTTT	CASSNRTGRWERDQPQHF
TRBV19	15	TRBJ2-7	.	.	TGTGCCAGTAGTATGGTACTCGCCCCCCCCTACGAGCAGTACTTC	CASSMVLAPPYEQYF
TRBV7-2	15	TRBJ2-5	.	TRBD2	TGTGCCAGCAGCTTACTAGCGGGGGAAGTGGAGACCCAGTACTTC	CASSLLAGEVETQYF
TRBV9	18	TRBJ1-2	.	.	TGTGCCAGCAGCCCACGCCTGCGGACAGCGGGGAACAACTATGGCTACACCTTC	CASSPRLRTAGNNYGYTF
TRBV2	12	TRBJ2-7	.	.	TGTGCCAGCACCGAGGGGGGGGCCGAGCAGTACTTC	CASTEGGAEQYF
TRBV6-6	15	TRBJ2-7	.	.	TGTGCCAGCAGTTTCGGGCAGCTGAGCTCCTACGAGCAGTACTTC	CASSFGQLSSYEQYF
TRBV4-1	15	TRBJ2-7	.	.	TGCGCCAGCAGCCAAGTTGGGACCTTTGACGGCGAGCAGTACTTC	CASSQVGTFDGEQYF
TRBV19	15	TRBJ2-1	few	.	TGTGCCAGTAGTATAGGTGGCCGGGCGGTTAATGAGCAGTTCTTC	CASSIGGRAVNEQFF
TRBV28	14	TRBJ1-4	.	.	TGTGCCAGCAGCCGCCAGGGGTTCGGTGAAAAACTGTTTTTT	CASSRQGFGEKLFF
TRBV3-1/TRBV3-2	15	TRBJ2-3	.	.	TGTGCCAGCAGCCAAGTGGGGCAGGGGCCAGATACGCAGTATTTT	CASSQVGQGPDTQYF
TRBV10-3	14	TRBJ1-5	once	TRBD1	TGTGCCATGGGGAACGACAGGGACAATCAGCCCCAGCATTTT	CAMGNDRDNQPQHF
TRBV2	13	TRBJ1-1	once	.	TGTGCCAGCAGTGAAGTTGAGGGGACAGAAGCTTTCTTT	CASSEVEGTEAFF
TRBV6-6	15	TRBJ1-5	.	TRBD1	TGTGCCAGCAGTGACCGACAGGGTTTCTATCAGCCCCAGCATTTT	CASSDRQGFYQPQHF
TRBV18	11	TRBJ2-7	few	.	TGTGCCAGCTCACTGGACTACGAGCAGTACTTC	CASSLDYEQYF
TRBV5-6	15	TRBJ2-3	.	.	TGTGCCATACCTTTCATTCTAAGACGCACAGATACGCAGTATTTT	CAIPFILRRTDTQYF
TRBV24-1	14	TRBJ2-2	few	.	TGTGCCACCAGTGATTTGCTGGGGACCGGGGAGCTGTTTTTT	CATSDLLGTGELFF
TRBV12-5	15	TRBJ1-1	.	.	TGTGCTAGTGGTTTGGGGCAGGGAATGAACACTGAAGCTTTCTTT	CASGLGQGMNTEAFF
TRBV7-9	15	TRBJ1-4	.	.	TGTGCCAGCAACCGCGGTCAGGGTCCCGATGAAAAACTGTTTTTT	CASNRGQGPDEKLFF
TRBV19	12	TRBJ1-6	.	.	TGTGCCAGTAGTATTCTGGATTCACCCCTCCACTTT	CASSILDSPLHF
TRBV30	13	TRBJ2-2	.	.	TGTGCCTGGCGGATGAGTAACACCGGGGAGCTGTTTTTT	CAWRMSNTGELFF
TRBV15	16	TRBJ2-3	.	.	TGTGCCACCAGCAGAGGTTCCTGGTTCAAAAATAATACGCAGTATTTT	CATSRGSWFKNNTQYF
TRBV2	14	TRBJ1-2	.	TRBD1	TGTGCCAGCAGCAAAAGGACAGGGGGATATGGCTACACCTTC	CASSKRTGGYGYTF
TRBV7-8	18	TRBJ2-7	.	.	TGTGCCAGCAGTCATCTCATCCGATGGAGCGATGCCGACTACGAGCAGTACTTC	CASSHLIRWSDADYEQYF
TRBV6-4	14	TRBJ2-7	few	TRBD2	TGTGCCAGCAGTGAAGGGACTAACTCCTACGAGCAGTACTTC	CASSEGTNSYEQYF
TRBV6-5	14	TRBJ2-7	.	.	TGTGCCAGCGCCCCCCTGGGCAGCATCTACGAGCAGTACTTC	CASAPLGSIYEQYF
TRBV5-4	15	TRBJ2-5	.	TRBD2	TGTGCCAGCAGCTTGCGGTCTAGCGGGGCAGAGACCCAGTACTTC	CASSLRSSGAETQYF
TRBV2	14	TRBJ2-1	.	.	TGTGCCAGCAGTGATCCAGGGGGGCGAGATGAGCAGTTCTTC	CASSDPGGRDEQFF
TRBV14	12	TRBJ1-2	.	.	TGTGCCAGCAGCCAAGCTCGGGTCGGCTACACCTTC	CASSQARVGYTF
TRBV7-9	18	TRBJ2-2	.	TRBD2	TGTGCCAGCAGCTTAAGCCCACTAGCGGGGGTTAACACCGGGGAGCTGTTTTTT	CASSLSPLAGVNTGELFF
TRBV28	15	TRBJ2-7	once	TRBD2	TGTGCCAGCAGTTTATGGGGAGGGGCGTCCTACGAGCAGTACTTC	CASSLWGGASYEQYF
TRBV5-8	13	TRBJ2-2	.	.	TGTGCCAGCAGCCGACAGAACACCGGGGAGCTGTTTTTT	CASSRQNTGELFF
TRBV27	15	TRBJ1-1	.	TRBD1	TGTGCCAGCAGGTCAGGACAGGGAATGAACACTGAAGCTTTCTTT	CASRSGQGMNTEAFF
TRBV19	14	TRBJ2-1	.	.	TGTGCCAGTATTGGGGGGACGACCTACAATGAGCAGTTCTTC	CASIGGTTYNEQFF